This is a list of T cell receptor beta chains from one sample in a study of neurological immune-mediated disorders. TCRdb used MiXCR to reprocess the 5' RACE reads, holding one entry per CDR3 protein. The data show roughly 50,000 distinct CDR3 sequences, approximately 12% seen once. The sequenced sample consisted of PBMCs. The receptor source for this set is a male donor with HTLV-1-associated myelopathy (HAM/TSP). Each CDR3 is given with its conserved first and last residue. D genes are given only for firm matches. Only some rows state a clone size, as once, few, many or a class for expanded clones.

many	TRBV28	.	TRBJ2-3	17	CASSAPILGFETDTQYF	TGTGCCAGCAGTGCACCGATCTTGGGATTCGAAACAGATACGCAGTATTTT
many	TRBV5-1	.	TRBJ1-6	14	CASSPGAGDSPLHF	TGCGCCAGCAGCCCCGGGGCAGGGGATTCACCCCTCCACTTT
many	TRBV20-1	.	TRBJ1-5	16	CSASPTKMGSNQPQHF	TGCAGTGCTAGCCCCACAAAAATGGGTAGCAATCAGCCCCAGCATTTT
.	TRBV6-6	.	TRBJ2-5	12	CASSYPQETQYF	TGTGCCAGCAGTTACCCCCAAGAGACCCAGTACTTC
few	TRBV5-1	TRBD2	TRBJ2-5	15	CASSLGRTSGETQYF	TGCGCCAGCAGCTTGGGAAGGACTAGTGGAGAGACCCAGTACTTC
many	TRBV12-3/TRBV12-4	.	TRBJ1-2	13	CASNRLLSDGYTF	TGTGCCAGCAACAGACTGCTTAGCGATGGCTACACCTTC
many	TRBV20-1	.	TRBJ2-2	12	CSARWNTGELFF	TGCAGTGCTAGGTGGAACACCGGGGAGCTGTTTTTT
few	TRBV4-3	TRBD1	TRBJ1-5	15	CASSQAGTGNQPQHF	TGCGCCAGCAGCCAAGCCGGGACAGGGAATCAGCCCCAGCATTTT
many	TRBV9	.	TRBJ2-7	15	CASSVRAGLSYEQYF	TGTGCCAGCAGCGTACGAGCGGGCCTCTCCTACGAGCAGTACTTC
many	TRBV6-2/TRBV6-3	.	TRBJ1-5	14	CASRRTPRDQPQHF	TGTGCCAGCAGACGGACCCCTCGGGATCAGCCCCAGCATTTT
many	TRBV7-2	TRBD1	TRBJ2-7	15	CASSLAGGQGAEQYF	TGTGCCAGCAGCTTAGCGGGGGGACAGGGTGCGGAGCAGTACTTC
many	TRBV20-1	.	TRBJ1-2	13	CSARDGKNYGYTF	TGCAGTGCTAGAGATGGCAAGAACTATGGCTACACCTTC
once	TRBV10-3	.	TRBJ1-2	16	CTISESPQTPNYGYTF	TGTACCATCAGTGAGTCGCCACAGACTCCTAACTATGGCTACACCTTC
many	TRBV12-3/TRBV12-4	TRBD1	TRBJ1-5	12	CASSYRGQPQHF	TGTGCCAGCAGTTACAGGGGTCAGCCCCAGCATTTT
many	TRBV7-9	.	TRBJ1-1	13	CASSLFLDTEAFF	TGTGCCAGCAGCTTATTTCTGGACACTGAAGCTTTCTTT
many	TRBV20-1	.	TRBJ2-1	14	CSVEAGFTYNEQFF	TGCAGTGTGGAGGCAGGGTTTACCTACAATGAGCAGTTCTTC
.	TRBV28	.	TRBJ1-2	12	CVSSLRGYGYTF	TGTGTCAGCAGTTTGAGGGGCTATGGCTACACCTTC
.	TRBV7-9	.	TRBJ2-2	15	CASSLGTVNTGELFF	TGTGCCAGCAGCTTAGGGACAGTGAACACCGGGGAGCTGTTTTTT